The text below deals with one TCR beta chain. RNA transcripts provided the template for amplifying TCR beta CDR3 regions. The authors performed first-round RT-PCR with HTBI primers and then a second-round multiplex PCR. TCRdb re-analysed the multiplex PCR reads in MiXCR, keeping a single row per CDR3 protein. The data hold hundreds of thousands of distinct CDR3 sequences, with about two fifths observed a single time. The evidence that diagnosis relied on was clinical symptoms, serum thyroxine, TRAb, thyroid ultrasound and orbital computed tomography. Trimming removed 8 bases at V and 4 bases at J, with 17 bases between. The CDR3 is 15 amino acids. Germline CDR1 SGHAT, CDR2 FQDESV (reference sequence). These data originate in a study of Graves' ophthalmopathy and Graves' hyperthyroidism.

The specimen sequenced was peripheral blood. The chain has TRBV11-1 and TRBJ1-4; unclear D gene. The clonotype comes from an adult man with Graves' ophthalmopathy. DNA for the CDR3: TGTGCCAGCTCACTAGGCGTGGGGAATAATGAAAAACTGTTTTTT. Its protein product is CASSLGVGNNEKLFF. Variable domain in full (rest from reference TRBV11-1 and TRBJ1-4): EAEVAQSPRYKITEKSQAVAFWCDPISGHATLYWYRQILGQGPELLVQFQDESVVDDSQLPKDRFSAERLKGVDSTLKIQPAELGDSAMYLCASSLGVGNNEKLFFGSGTQLSVL.